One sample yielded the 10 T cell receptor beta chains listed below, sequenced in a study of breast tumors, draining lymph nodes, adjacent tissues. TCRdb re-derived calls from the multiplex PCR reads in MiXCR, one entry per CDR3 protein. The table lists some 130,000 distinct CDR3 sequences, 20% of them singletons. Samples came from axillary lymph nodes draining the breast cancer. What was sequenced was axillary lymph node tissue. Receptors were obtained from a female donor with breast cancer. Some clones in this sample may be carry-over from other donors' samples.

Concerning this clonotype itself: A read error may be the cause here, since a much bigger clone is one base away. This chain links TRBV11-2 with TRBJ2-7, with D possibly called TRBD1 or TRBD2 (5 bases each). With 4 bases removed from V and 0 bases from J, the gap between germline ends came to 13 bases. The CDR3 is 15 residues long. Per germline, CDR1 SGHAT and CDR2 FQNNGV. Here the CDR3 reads CASSSGRESSYEQYF. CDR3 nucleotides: TGTGCCAGCAGCTCGGGACGGGAAAGCTCCTACGAGCAGTACTTC. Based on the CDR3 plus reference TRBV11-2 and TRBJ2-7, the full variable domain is EAGVAQSPRYKIIEKRQSVAFWCNPISGHATLYWYQQILGQGPKLLIQFQNNGVVDDSQLPKDRFSAERLKGVDSTLKIQPAKLEDSAVYLCASSSGRESSYEQYFGPGTRLTVT.

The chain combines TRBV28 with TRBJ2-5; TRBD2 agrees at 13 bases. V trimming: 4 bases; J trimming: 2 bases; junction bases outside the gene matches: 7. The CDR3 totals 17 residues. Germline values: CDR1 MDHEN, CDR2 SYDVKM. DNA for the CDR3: TGTGCCAGCAGTTCGCGGACTAGCGGGAGTCGGCAAGAGACCCAGTACTTC. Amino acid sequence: CASSSRTSGSRQETQYF.

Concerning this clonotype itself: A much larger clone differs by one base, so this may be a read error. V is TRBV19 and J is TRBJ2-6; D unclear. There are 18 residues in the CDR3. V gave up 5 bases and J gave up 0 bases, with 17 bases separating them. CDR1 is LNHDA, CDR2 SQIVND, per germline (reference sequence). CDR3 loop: CASSAEQLTTSGANVLTF. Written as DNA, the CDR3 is TGTGCCAGTAGTGCCGAACAGCTTACCACCTCTGGGGCCAACGTCCTGACTTTC.

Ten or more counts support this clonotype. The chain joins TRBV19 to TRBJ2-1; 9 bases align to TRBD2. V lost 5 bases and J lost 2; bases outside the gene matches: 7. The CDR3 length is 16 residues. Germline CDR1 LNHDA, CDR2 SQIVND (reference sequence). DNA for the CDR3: TGTGCCAGTAGTGTGCAGGGGACTAGCCCCTACAATGAGCAGTTCTTC. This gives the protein CASSVQGTSPYNEQFF.

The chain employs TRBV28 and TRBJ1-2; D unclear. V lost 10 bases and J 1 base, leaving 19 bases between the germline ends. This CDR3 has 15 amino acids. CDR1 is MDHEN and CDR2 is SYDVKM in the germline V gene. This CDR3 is CATRLPAVINYGYTF. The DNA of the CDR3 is TGTGCCACCAGACTGCCGGCAGTAATTAACTATGGCTACACCTTC.

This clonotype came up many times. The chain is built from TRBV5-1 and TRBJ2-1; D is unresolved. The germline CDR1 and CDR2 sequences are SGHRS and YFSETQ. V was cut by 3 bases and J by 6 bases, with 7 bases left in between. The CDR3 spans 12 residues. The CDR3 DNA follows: TGCGCCAGCAGCTGGGGTCCCAATGAGCAGTTCTTC. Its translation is CASSWGPNEQFF.

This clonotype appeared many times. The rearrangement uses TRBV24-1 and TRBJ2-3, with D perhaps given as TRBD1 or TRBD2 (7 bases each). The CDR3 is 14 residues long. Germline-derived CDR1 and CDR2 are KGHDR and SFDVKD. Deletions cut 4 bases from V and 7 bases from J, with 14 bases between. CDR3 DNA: TGTGCCACCAGTGAGTCAGGGGGGGGGCATACGCAGTATTTT. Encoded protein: CATSESGGGHTQYF.

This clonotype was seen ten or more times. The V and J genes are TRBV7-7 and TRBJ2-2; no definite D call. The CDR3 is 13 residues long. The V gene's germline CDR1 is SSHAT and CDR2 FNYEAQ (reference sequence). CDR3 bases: TGTGCTAGCCTGCAGCGCGACACCGGGGAGCTGTTTTTT. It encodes CASLQRDTGELFF.

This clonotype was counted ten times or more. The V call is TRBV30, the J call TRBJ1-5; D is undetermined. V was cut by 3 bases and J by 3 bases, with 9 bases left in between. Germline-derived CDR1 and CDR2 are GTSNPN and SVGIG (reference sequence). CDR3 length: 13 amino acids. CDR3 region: CAWSADPNQPQHF. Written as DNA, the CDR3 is TGTGCCTGGAGCGCAGATCCCAATCAGCCCCAGCATTTT.

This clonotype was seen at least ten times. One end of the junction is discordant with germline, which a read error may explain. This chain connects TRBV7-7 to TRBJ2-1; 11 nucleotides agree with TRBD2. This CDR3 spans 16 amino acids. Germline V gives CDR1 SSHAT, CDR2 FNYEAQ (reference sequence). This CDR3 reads CASSLVAGGSRNEQFF. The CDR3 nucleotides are TGTGCTAGCAGCTTAGTAGCGGGAGGGTCTCGGAATGAGCAGTTCTTC.